The next 3 T cell receptor beta chains were all read from a single sample in a study of control samples from healthy donors and cancer patients. TCRdb's copy holds only in-frame clones and misses some; the assay was immunoSEQ multiplex PCR. This sample carries more than 150,000 clones, approximately 90% of them seen once, and the ten largest clones take 0.68%. Sequencing input: blood. The receptors were gathered from a woman aged 25-40 years in good health.

This CDR3 reads CSARARYEQYF. CDR3 bases: TGCAGTGCCCGGGCCCGCTACGAGCAGTACTTC. The V call is TRBV20-1, the J call TRBJ2-7; D gene unclear. The CDR3 is made up of 11 amino acids. V was cut by 6 bases and J by 3 bases, with 9 bases left in between. Germline V gives CDR1 DFQATT, CDR2 SNEGSKA (reference sequence).

V usage is TRBV7-8 and J usage is TRBJ1-4; 8 bases are shared with TRBD1. Germline loops: CDR1 SGHVS, CDR2 FQNEAQ. The length of the CDR3 is 16 residues. V trimming: 1 base; J trimming: 6 bases; junction bases outside the gene matches: 7. The DNA for the CDR3 is TGTGCCAGCAGCTTAGGGACAGGGTTCAAGGATGAAAAACTGTTTTTT. It is translated as CASSLGTGFKDEKLFF.

This clone was detected only once. The gene calls are TRBV7-2 and TRBJ2-7; D is ambiguous. Trimming stripped 2 bases from V and 3 bases from J, with 14 bases between. CDR3 length equals 15 residues. From germline, CDR1 is SGHTA and CDR2 FQGNSA. The CDR3 region is CASSLIRRPRYEQYF. Here the CDR3 DNA reads TGTGCCAGCAGCTTAATTAGGCGGCCCCGCTACGAGCAGTACTTC.